The 18 T cell receptor beta chains reported below all come from one sample, sequenced in a study of blood T cell repertoires in COVID-19 (dated by TCRdb to the early 2020s). The library was built by means of the immunoSEQ multiplex PCR assay. The source is immuneACCESS, and TCRdb retained only in-frame sequences with V and J called. Part of the clones is not carried over; for the studies checked, unresolved V genes explain less than half of this, and the remainder is unexplained. The sample table holds about 68,000 clones, of which around 86% were seen once. Together, the top ten hold about 8.1% of the sample. Specimen: peripheral blood. These receptors came from a man aged 30 to 45 with acute or convalescent COVID-19.

The chain joins TRBV7-2 to TRBJ2-1, with 9 bases identical to TRBD1. Trimming removed 4 bases from V and 1 base from J; junction bases left unmatched: 2. This CDR3 has 15 residues. CDR1 SGHTA and CDR2 FQGNSA come from the germline V gene. The CDR3 loop is CASSSDRGSYNEQFF. The DNA of the CDR3 is TGTGCCAGCAGCTCCGACAGGGGGTCCTACAATGAGCAGTTCTTC. The whole variable domain, filled in from reference TRBV7-2 and TRBJ2-1, reads GAGVSQSPSNKVTEKGKDVELRCDPISGHTALYWYRQSLGQGLEFLIYFQGNSAPDKSGLPSDRFSAERTGGSVSTLTIQRTQQEDSAVYLCASSSDRGSYNEQFFGPGTRLTVL.

This CDR3 reads CASTLGGAGRKLFF. CDR3 nucleotide sequence: TGTGCCAGCACCTTGGGGGGGGCCGGTCGAAAACTGTTTTTT. The chain links TRBV28 to TRBJ1-4; D is possibly TRBD1 (6 bases). The length of the CDR3 is 14 residues. CDR1 is MDHEN and CDR2 is SYDVKM in the germline V gene. Trimming shortened V by 7 bases and J by 10 bases, and 19 bases separated the two germline ends.

The chain combines TRBV15 with TRBJ2-1, with TRBD2 matching over 7 bases. After removal of 1 base from V and 7 bases from J, the junction contained 10 bases not matched to a gene. The CDR3 totals 16 residues. Per germline, CDR1 LNHNV and CDR2 YYDKDF (reference sequence). The CDR3 DNA is TGTGCCACCAGCAGAGGAGGAGCGGGACTACTAAATGAGCAGTTCTTC. As protein: CATSRGGAGLLNEQFF.

The DNA of the CDR3 is TGTGCCAGCAGTTTATCGGCAGGGTCCGGGGAGCTGTTTTTT. Its translation is CASSLSAGSGELFF. The chain is built from TRBV28 and TRBJ2-2, with D possibly TRBD1 on 5 matching bases. This CDR3 spans 14 amino acids. The germline CDR1 and CDR2 sequences are MDHEN and SYDVKM. V lost 1 base, J lost 6 bases, and 9 bases lay in between.

The chain is built from TRBV10-1 and TRBJ1-1, with TRBD1 matching over 8 bases. There are 14 residues in the CDR3. The germline CDR1 and CDR2 sequences are WNHNN and SYGVQD (reference sequence). J was trimmed by 5 bases and V by 2 bases; bases with no gene match: 4. Here the CDR3 reads CASSETGGSTEAFF. The CDR3 coding sequence is TGCGCCAGCAGTGAGACAGGGGGTAGTACTGAAGCTTTCTTT.

The rearrangement uses TRBV2 and TRBJ1-2; D not resolved. V was clipped by 3 bases and J by 5 bases, with 7 bases between them. The CDR3 has 12 residues. Looked up from germline, CDR1 is SNHLY and CDR2 is FYNNEI. The CDR3 DNA reads TGTGCCAGCAGTGAGGCAGGTTATGGCTACACCTTC. Encoded protein: CASSEAGYGYTF.

CDR3 DNA: TGTGCCAGCAGCTTCCCTAGCGCGGCAGATACGCAGTATTTT. Translated, it gives CASSFPSAADTQYF. V and J are TRBV7-9 and TRBJ2-3, with D perhaps matching TRBD2 (6 bases). The germline V and J ends were trimmed by 3 bases and 4 bases, with 11 bases remaining between them. Per germline, CDR1 SEHNR and CDR2 FQNEAQ (reference sequence). This CDR3 region has 14 residues.

The genes are TRBV4-2 and TRBJ2-5; TRBD2 aligns across 7 bases. The CDR3 spans 12 residues. J gave up 4 bases and V 7 bases, and 3 bases lay outside the gene matches. Germline CDR1 LGHNA, CDR2 YNFKEQ. The chain's CDR3 is CASNIAGETQYF. CDR3 coding DNA: TGTGCCAGCAACATAGCGGGAGAGACCCAGTACTTC.

This chain uses TRBV11-2 with TRBJ1-2; D is unresolved. V was shortened by 5 bases and J by 4 bases, with 11 bases between the two germline ends. CDR3 length: 13 amino acids. The germline V gene has CDR1 SGHAT and CDR2 FQNNGV. The CDR3 DNA reads TGTGCCAGCAGCCCAACAGCTTCCTATGGCTACACCTTC. Protein: CASSPTASYGYTF.

In its sample, this clone was seen once. The chain is built from TRBV9 and TRBJ2-7; 11 nucleotides align to TRBD2. CDR1 is SGDLS and CDR2 is YYNGEE in the germline V gene. This CDR3 spans 16 amino acids. J was trimmed by 6 bases and V by 4 bases; bases with no gene match: 12. The CDR3 loop reads CASSPRLAGPTSEQYF. Written as DNA, the CDR3 is TGTGCCAGCAGCCCCCGACTAGCGGGGCCCACATCCGAGCAGTACTTC.

The V call is TRBV7-9, the J call TRBJ1-2; no clear D. CDR1 and CDR2 (germline): SEHNR, FQNEAQ (reference sequence). V gave up 6 bases and J gave up 4 bases, with 9 bases separating them. The CDR3 covers 12 residues. CDR3 sequence reads: CASRYESYGYTF. The CDR3 coding sequence is TGTGCCAGCAGGTACGAGTCCTATGGCTACACCTTC.

This chain connects TRBV18 to TRBJ1-2; a weak D match, TRBD1 (6 bases). The CDR3 sequence is 14 residues long. Germline CDR1 reads KGHSH; CDR2 reads LQKENI. V was shortened by 3 bases and J by 2 bases, with 10 bases between the two germline ends. CDR3: CASSPEGGNYGYTF. CDR3 coding DNA: TGTGCCAGCTCACCGGAGGGGGGGAACTATGGCTACACCTTC.

V gene TRBV15 combines with J gene TRBJ2-5; D is undetermined. The V gene's germline CDR1 is LNHNV and CDR2 YYDKDF (reference sequence). This CDR3 is 14 amino acids long. V was cut by 4 bases and J by 1 base, with 10 bases left in between. Written as DNA, the CDR3 is TGTGCCACCAGCAACAGCCCAATCCAAGAGACCCAGTACTTC. It encodes CATSNSPIQETQYF.

The chain links TRBV18 to TRBJ2-2; tentatively, D is TRBD1 (5 bases). CDR3 length equals 17 residues. The germline gives CDR1 KGHSH, CDR2 LQKENI. Deletions cut 3 bases from V and 0 bases from J, with 14 bases between. Here the CDR3 DNA reads TGTGCCAGCTCACCGTGGTCGGCAGGGACGAACACCGGGGAGCTGTTTTTT. Protein sequence: CASSPWSAGTNTGELFF. Variable domain in full (rest from reference TRBV18 and TRBJ2-2): NAGVMQNPRHLVRRRGQEARLRCSPMKGHSHVYWYRQLPEEGLKFMVYLQKENIIDESGMPKERFSAEFPKEGPSILRIQQVVRGDSAAYFCASSPWSAGTNTGELFFGEGSRLTVL.

This clone was found a few times. The chain links TRBV18 to TRBJ1-3, with D hard to call. Germline V gene lookup returns CDR1 KGHSH and CDR2 LQKENI. The ends were cut back, 5 bases at V and 0 bases at J, with 8 bases in the middle. This CDR3 has 14 amino acids. CDR3 nucleotides: TGTGCCAGCTCAGCGACATCCTCTGGAAACACCATATATTTT. The encoded protein is CASSATSSGNTIYF.

The genes are TRBV2 and TRBJ2-3; tentative D call: TRBD2 (5 bases). Germline loops: CDR1 SNHLY, CDR2 FYNNEI. V was clipped by 9 bases and J by 3 bases, with 19 bases between them. The CDR3 contains 15 residues. The CDR3 DNA reads as TGTGCCAGAGGACCTCCACGGGGTATAACAGATACGCAGTATTTT. Translated, it gives CARGPPRGITDTQYF.

The chain links TRBV20-1 to TRBJ2-3; no clear D. V lost 5 bases, J lost 7 bases, and 7 bases lay in between. The CDR3 consists of 10 residues. Germline V gene sequence: CDR1 DFQATT, CDR2 SNEGSKA (reference sequence). The CDR3, as DNA: TGCAGTGCTGGCAGATATACGCAGTATTTT. This encodes CSAGRYTQYF.

This CDR3 is CASSQAASYEQYF. CDR3 sequence (DNA): TGCGCCAGCAGCCAAGCTGCCAGTTACGAGCAGTACTTC. The chain joins TRBV4-1 to TRBJ2-7; D remains ambiguous. CDR3 length equals 13 residues. Trimming took off 1 base at V and 4 bases at J, with 8 bases between the two ends. From germline, CDR1 is MGHRA and CDR2 YSYEKL.